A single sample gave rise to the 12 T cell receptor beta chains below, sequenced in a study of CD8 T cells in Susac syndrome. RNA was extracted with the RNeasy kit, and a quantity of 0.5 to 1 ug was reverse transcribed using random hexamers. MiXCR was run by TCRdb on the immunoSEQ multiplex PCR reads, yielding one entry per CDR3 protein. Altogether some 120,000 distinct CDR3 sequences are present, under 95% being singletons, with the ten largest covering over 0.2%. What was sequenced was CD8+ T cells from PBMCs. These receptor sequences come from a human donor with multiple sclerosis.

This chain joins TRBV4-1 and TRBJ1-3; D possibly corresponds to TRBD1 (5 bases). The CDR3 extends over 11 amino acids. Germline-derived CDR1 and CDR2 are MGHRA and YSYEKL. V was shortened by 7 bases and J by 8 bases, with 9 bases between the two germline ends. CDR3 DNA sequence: TGCGCCAGCAACGGGGGAGACACCATATATTTT. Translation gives CASNGGDTIYF.

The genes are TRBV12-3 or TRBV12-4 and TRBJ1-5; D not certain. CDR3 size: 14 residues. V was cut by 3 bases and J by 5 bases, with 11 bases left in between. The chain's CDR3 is CASSFSGGDQPQHF. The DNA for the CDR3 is TGTGCCAGCAGTTTTTCCGGCGGAGATCAGCCCCAGCATTTT.

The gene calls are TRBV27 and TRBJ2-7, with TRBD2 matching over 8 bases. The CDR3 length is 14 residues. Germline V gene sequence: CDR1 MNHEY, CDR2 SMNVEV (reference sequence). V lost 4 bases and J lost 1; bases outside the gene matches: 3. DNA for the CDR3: TGTGCCAGCAGTTCGGGAGGGCCTTCCTACGAGCAGTACTTC. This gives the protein CASSSGGPSYEQYF.

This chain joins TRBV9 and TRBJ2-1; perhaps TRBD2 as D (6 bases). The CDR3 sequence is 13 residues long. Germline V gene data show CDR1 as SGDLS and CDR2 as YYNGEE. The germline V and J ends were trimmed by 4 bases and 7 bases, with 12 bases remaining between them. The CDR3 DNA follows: TGTGCCAGCAGCATGGGACTCCCAAATGAGCAGTTCTTC. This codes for CASSMGLPNEQFF. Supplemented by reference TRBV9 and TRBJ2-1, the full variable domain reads DSGVTQTPKHLITATGQRVTLRCSPRSGDLSVYWYQQSLDQGLQFLIQYYNGEERAKGNILERFSAQQFPDLHSELNLSSLELGDSALYFCASSMGLPNEQFFGPGTRLTVL.

CDR3 nucleotides: TGCGCCAGCAGCCAAATGGGGGGCGAGCAGTACTTC. Encoded protein: CASSQMGGEQYF. The chain combines TRBV4-3 with TRBJ2-7, with D tentatively TRBD2 (6 bases). The CDR3 spans 12 residues. Germline V gene sequence: CDR1 LGHNA, CDR2 YSLEER. Trimming took 2 bases from V and 6 from J, leaving 8 bases between them.

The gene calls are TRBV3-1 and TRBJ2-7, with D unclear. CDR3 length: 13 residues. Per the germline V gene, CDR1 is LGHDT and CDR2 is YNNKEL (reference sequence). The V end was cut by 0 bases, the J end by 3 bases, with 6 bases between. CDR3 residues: CASSQDGNYEQYF. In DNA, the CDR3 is TGTGCCAGCAGCCAAGATGGGAACTACGAGCAGTACTTC.

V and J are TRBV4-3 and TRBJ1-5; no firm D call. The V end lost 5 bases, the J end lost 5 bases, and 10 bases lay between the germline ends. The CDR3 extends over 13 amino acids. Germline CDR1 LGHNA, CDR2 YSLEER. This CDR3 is CASSGSLDQPQHF. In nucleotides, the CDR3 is TGCGCCAGCAGCGGGAGCCTAGATCAGCCCCAGCATTTT.

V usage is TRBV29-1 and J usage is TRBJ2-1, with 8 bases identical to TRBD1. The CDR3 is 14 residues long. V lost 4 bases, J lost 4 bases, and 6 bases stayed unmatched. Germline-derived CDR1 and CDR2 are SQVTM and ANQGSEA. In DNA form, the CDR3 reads TGCAGCGTTGGGTCGACAGGGGTATACAATGAGCAGTTCTTC. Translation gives CSVGSTGVYNEQFF.

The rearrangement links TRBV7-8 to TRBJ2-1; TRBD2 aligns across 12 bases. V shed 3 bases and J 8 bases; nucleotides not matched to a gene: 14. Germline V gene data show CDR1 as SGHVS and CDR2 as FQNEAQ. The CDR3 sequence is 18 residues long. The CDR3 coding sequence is TGTGCCAGCAGCTTCCGGCTAGCGGGAGGGCAAGTTGAGGATGAGCAGTTCTTC. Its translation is CASSFRLAGGQVEDEQFF.

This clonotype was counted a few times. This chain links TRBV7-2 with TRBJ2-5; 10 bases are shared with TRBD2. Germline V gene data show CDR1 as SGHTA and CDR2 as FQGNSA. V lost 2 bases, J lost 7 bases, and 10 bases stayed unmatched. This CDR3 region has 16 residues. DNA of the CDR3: TGTGCCAGCAGCTTACTCTGGCTAGCGGGAGAATGGACCCAGTACTTC. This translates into CASSLLWLAGEWTQYF.

CDR3 nucleotide sequence: TGTGCCAGCAGCTTGTCTAGCGGGAGGGACATTCAGTACTTC. It is translated as CASSLSSGRDIQYF. The chain uses TRBV13 and TRBJ2-4; 12 bases are shared with TRBD2. The germline V gene encodes CDR1 PRHDT and CDR2 FYEKMQ (reference sequence). The CDR3 is made up of 14 amino acids. Germline trimming cut 3 bases from V and 8 bases from J; bases unmatched to any gene: 2.

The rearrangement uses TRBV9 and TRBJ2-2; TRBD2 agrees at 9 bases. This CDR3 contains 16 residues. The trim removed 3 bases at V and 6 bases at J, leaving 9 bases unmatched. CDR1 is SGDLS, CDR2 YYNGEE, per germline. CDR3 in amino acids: CASSARRAGGPGELFF. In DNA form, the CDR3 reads TGTGCCAGCAGCGCCCGCCGGGCGGGAGGGCCCGGGGAGCTGTTTTTT.